The sequence of this T cell receptor beta chain was determined in a study of cytomegalovirus exposure and HLA in healthy donors. The PCR contained 60 Vbeta and 13 Jbeta primers. TCRdb's table, derived via immunoSEQ multiplex PCR, lists solely in-frame clones and lacks some. The sample records about 230,000 clones, about 89% being singletons. Per the germline V gene, CDR1 is SGHRS and CDR2 is YFSETQ. The CDR3 is 13 amino acids. The sequence derives from a woman aged 18 to 35 in good health and CMV-seronegative. The chain employs TRBV5-1 and TRBJ2-5; maybe TRBD2 (6 bases). The better agreement between TRBJ2-7 and the DNA end casts doubt on the J call. Sample: PBMCs. The CDR3 sequence: CASHYGGRNEQYF. The DNA for the CDR3 is TGCGCCAGCCACTATGGAGGGAGGAACGAGCAGTACTTC.